This passage covers 15 T cell receptor beta chains from one sample sequenced in a study of post-analysis software for immune sequencing data. Findings of the study overall: Several TRBV segments were more frequent in patients than controls; TRBV5-6, TRBV5-1 and TRBV20-1 belonged to this group.

Antigens of these TCRs are unknown. cDNA libraries of TCR beta carried unique molecular identifiers. MiXCR was run by TCRdb on the PCR reads, yielding one entry per CDR3 protein. The table lists almost 700,000 distinct CDR3 sequences, 55% to 60% of them singletons. The sequenced sample was blood. Receptors were obtained from a girl aged 2 to 10 with multiple sclerosis.

The J gene is TRBJ2-7, the V gene TRBV7-2, with D maybe TRBD1 (6 bases). Germline lookup yields CDR1 SGHTA and CDR2 FQGNSA. Trimming removed 5 bases from V and 0 bases from J, with 14 bases in between. CDR3 length equals 15 residues. CDR3 coding DNA: TGTGCCAGCAGCCCCAGACAGGCCAGCTCCTACGAGCAGTACTTC. It is translated as CASSPRQASSYEQYF.

The J gene is TRBJ1-2, the V gene TRBV27, with TRBD1 matching over 10 bases. V was pared by 3 bases and J by 0 bases, with 4 bases of the junction left unmatched. The germline V gene encodes CDR1 MNHEY and CDR2 SMNVEV (reference sequence). This CDR3 is built from 16 residues. CDR3 amino acids: CASSFVGQGANYGYTF. CDR3 sequence (DNA): TGTGCCAGCAGTTTCGTCGGACAGGGGGCTAACTATGGCTACACCTTC.

The chain is built from TRBV9 and TRBJ1-2, with D tentatively TRBD1 (6 bases). The CDR3 is 13 amino acids. Deletions cut 3 bases from V and 6 bases from J, with 12 bases between. Germline V gene sequence: CDR1 SGDLS, CDR2 YYNGEE. In DNA, the CDR3 is TGTGCCAGCAGCGCCTACCGACAGGATGGCTACACCTTC. Translating it yields CASSAYRQDGYTF.

J is TRBJ2-5 and V is TRBV4-3, with D possibly TRBD1 on 5 matching bases. This CDR3 is 15 amino acids long. Trimming pared 0 bases from V and 2 bases from J, leaving 10 bases between. The germline V gene encodes CDR1 LGHNA and CDR2 YSLEER. The CDR3 region has the DNA TGCGCCAGCAGCCAAGAATGGACAACTCAAGAGACCCAGTACTTC. Translated: CASSQEWTTQETQYF.

The J gene is TRBJ2-7, the V gene TRBV6-5; 7 positions agree with TRBD1. The V gene end was trimmed by 2 bases and the J gene end by 8 bases; junction bases not matched to a gene: 9. The CDR3 covers 14 residues. Germline V gives CDR1 MNHEY, CDR2 SVGAGI. The CDR3 DNA sequence: TGTGCCAGCAGTTACACCCGGGACAGCAGTAAGCAGTACTTC. It translates to CASSYTRDSSKQYF.

This clonotype has only a few counts. CDR3 in amino acids: CASSARGTNTEAFF. In nucleotides, the CDR3 is TGTGCCAGCAGTGCCAGGGGCACCAACACTGAAGCTTTCTTT. V is TRBV6-5 and J is TRBJ1-1; D may be TRBD1 (6 bases). V shed 5 bases and J shed 2 bases, with 12 bases lying between them. This CDR3 has 14 amino acids. Germline assignment: CDR1 MNHEY and CDR2 SVGAGI.

This clonotype was seen only a few times. V and J are TRBV20-1 and TRBJ2-1; D is possibly TRBD1 (6 bases). The CDR3 consists of 15 residues. The germline V and J ends were trimmed by 1 base and 1 base, with 11 bases remaining between them. Germline V lookup: CDR1 DFQATT, CDR2 SNEGSKA (reference sequence). DNA for the CDR3: TGCAGTGCTAGAGGTCCCAGGGGATCCTACAATGAGCAGTTCTTC. Translating it yields CSARGPRGSYNEQFF.

V usage is TRBV9 and J usage is TRBJ2-5; 8 positions match TRBD2. The germline gives CDR1 SGDLS, CDR2 YYNGEE. This CDR3 spans 16 amino acids. V shed 2 bases, J shed 1 base, and the junction held 7 bases outside the gene matches. As DNA, the CDR3 is TGTGCCAGCAGCGTCCTAGGACTAGCAGTCCAAGAGACCCAGTACTTC. This encodes CASSVLGLAVQETQYF. The full variable domain, with the rest looked up from reference TRBV9 and TRBJ2-5, is DSGVTQTPKHLITATGQRVTLRCSPRSGDLSVYWYQQSLDQGLQFLIQYYNGEERAKGNILERFSAQQFPDLHSELNLSSLELGDSALYFCASSVLGLAVQETQYFGPGTRLLVL.

J is TRBJ1-1 and V is TRBV12-3 or TRBV12-4; 7 nucleotides match TRBD1. With 2 bases clipped from V and 5 bases from J, the junction kept 14 bases outside the gene matches. This CDR3 comprises 17 residues. Written as DNA, the CDR3 is TGTGCCAGCAGTTTAATCATTGATGGGGACAGAATTACTGAAGCTTTCTTT. Its protein product is CASSLIIDGDRITEAFF.

The chain joins TRBV5-1 to TRBJ2-3, with 13 bases matching TRBD2. Germline values: CDR1 SGHRS, CDR2 YFSETQ. This CDR3 region has 17 residues. With V trimmed by 4 bases and J by 0 bases, 5 bases remained unmatched. The CDR3 sequence is CASSKGLAGSSTDTQYF. CDR3 DNA: TGCGCCAGCAGCAAGGGACTAGCGGGATCTAGCACAGATACGCAGTATTTT.

This clonotype was detected only a few times. The chain links TRBV6-6 to TRBJ1-2; D not certain. Germline assignment: CDR1 MNHNY and CDR2 SVGAGI (reference sequence). Trimming removed 7 bases at V and 8 bases at J, with 14 bases between. The CDR3 totals 12 residues. The CDR3 bases are TGTGCCAGCACCCTAGAGGGAAACGGCTACACCTTC. Translating it yields CASTLEGNGYTF.

The rearrangement uses TRBV12-3 or TRBV12-4 and TRBJ1-2, with 9 bases matching TRBD1. Trimming took 5 bases from V and 3 from J; bases not matched to a gene: 4. The CDR3 is made up of 14 amino acids. The CDR3 DNA sequence: TGTGCCAGCAGTCCGGGACAGGGTCACTATGGCTACACCTTC. It translates to CASSPGQGHYGYTF.

This clonotype appeared a single time. The genes are TRBV12-3 or TRBV12-4 and TRBJ2-1, with D maybe TRBD2 (7 bases). Trimming removed 5 bases from V and 8 bases from J, with 16 bases in between. The CDR3 is made up of 14 amino acids. CDR3 residues: CASSPTGGADEQFF. The DNA for the CDR3 is TGTGCCAGCAGTCCCACTGGGGGGGCTGATGAGCAGTTCTTC.

The CDR3 DNA is TGTGCCAGCAGTGGGCAGTACTCTGGAAACACCATATATTTT. Protein: CASSGQYSGNTIYF. This chain links TRBV6-5 with TRBJ1-3; D unresolved. The CDR3 is 14 residues long. Trimming left V 5 bases short and J 0 bases short, with 8 bases between. Looked up from germline, CDR1 is MNHEY and CDR2 is SVGAGI.

The V and J genes are TRBV6-6 and TRBJ1-4; perhaps TRBD1 as D (6 bases). This CDR3 has 14 amino acids. V lost 5 bases, J lost 8 bases, and 15 bases lay in between. From germline, CDR1 is MNHNY and CDR2 SVGAGI (reference sequence). This CDR3 is CASSPLGAGEKLFF. CDR3 in DNA: TGTGCCAGCAGTCCCTTGGGGGCAGGGGAAAAACTGTTTTTT.